The 5 T cell receptor beta chains reported below all come from one sample, sequenced in a study of T cell responses to AZD1222 COVID-19 vaccine. Assay used: immunoSEQ multiplex PCR; TCRdb lists only in-frame clones, some missing. The sample consists of approximately 140,000 clones, 80% to 85% of them appearing once. This material consisted of peripheral blood, taken on day 0 of MenACWY control vaccination. The receptor set was obtained from an adult in good health.

This clone has only one observation. V and J are TRBV15 and TRBJ1-1; a weak D match, TRBD1 (5 bases). CDR1 and CDR2 from the germline V gene are LNHNV and YYDKDF (reference sequence). This CDR3 has 15 residues. Trimming removed 0 bases from V and 8 bases from J, with 16 bases in between. The CDR3 DNA follows: TGTGCCACCAGCAGAGATGTTGGGGACGCGGCGGAAGCTTTCTTT. Translating gives CATSRDVGDAAEAFF.

This chain joins TRBV6-5 and TRBJ2-3, with 9 bases lining up with TRBD1. The V segment lost 4 bases and the J segment 2 bases; nucleotides outside the gene matches: 4. CDR1 is MNHEY and CDR2 is SVGAGI in the germline V gene. This CDR3 contains 15 residues. In nucleotides, the CDR3 is TGTGCCAGCAGTTGGGGGACAGGGAACACAGATACGCAGTATTTT. Encoded protein: CASSWGTGNTDTQYF.

The CDR3 is CASIPSGGHGAFF. The CDR3 nucleotides are TGTGCCAGCATACCATCGGGAGGACACGGAGCTTTCTTT. The chain carries TRBV6-5 and TRBJ1-1; D may be TRBD1 (5 bases). Trimming cost V 7 bases and J 10 bases, with 19 bases left between them. The CDR3 has 13 residues. Germline CDR1 reads MNHEY; CDR2 reads SVGAGI.

The chain links TRBV2 to TRBJ2-7; D may be TRBD2 (6 bases). Germline CDR1 SNHLY, CDR2 FYNNEI. V was shortened by 2 bases and J by 3 bases, with 11 bases between the two germline ends. The CDR3 has 14 amino acids. The chain's CDR3 is CASSERVGGYEQYV. The DNA for the CDR3 is TGTGCCAGCAGTGAACGGGTCGGGGGCTACGAGCAGTACGTC.

A single count supports this clone. This chain uses TRBV7-6 with TRBJ2-2; D uncertain. The CDR3 has 16 residues. Germline V lookup: CDR1 SGHVS, CDR2 FNYEAQ. V dropped 0 bases and J dropped 4 bases, with 12 bases sitting between them. The CDR3 coding sequence is TGTGCCAGCAGCTTAGCCTCTCCTCGTGGCACCGGGGAGCTGTTTTTT. Residues: CASSLASPRGTGELFF.